The 21 T cell receptor beta chains in this list originate from one sample, sequenced in a study of cytomegalovirus exposure and HLA in healthy donors. PCR employed 60 Vbeta and 13 Jbeta primers. The method was immunoSEQ multiplex PCR; TCRdb's version includes in-frame clones alone and lacks a portion of them. The table lists roughly 130,000 clones, around 79% of them singletons. Sequencing used PBMCs. These TCRs come from a female donor in good health and CMV-seronegative.

V is TRBV7-2 and J is TRBJ2-7; weak D call: TRBD2 (5 bases). The germline CDR1 and CDR2 sequences are SGHTA and FQGNSA. V dropped 3 bases and J dropped 5 bases, with 11 bases sitting between them. The CDR3 spans 13 residues. CDR3 nucleotides: TGTGCCAGCAGCTTTACTAGTCCCCACGAGCAGTACTTC. Translating gives CASSFTSPHEQYF.

The chain has TRBV7-9 and TRBJ1-2; D remains unclear. Looked up from germline, CDR1 is SEHNR and CDR2 is FQNEAQ (reference sequence). The germline V and J ends were trimmed by 0 bases and 0 bases, with 8 bases remaining between them. The CDR3 length is 15 residues. The CDR3: CASSLARATNYGYTF. The CDR3 DNA follows: TGTGCCAGCAGCTTAGCGAGGGCGACTAACTATGGCTACACCTTC.

V usage is TRBV11-3 and J usage is TRBJ2-1, with 8 bases aligning to TRBD1. The germline CDR1 and CDR2 sequences are SGHNT and YENEEA. J lost 5 bases, V lost 6 bases, and 6 bases had no gene match. This CDR3 is built from 14 residues. CDR3 sequence: CASRSRDRNNEQFF. DNA for the CDR3: TGTGCCAGCAGGAGCCGGGACAGGAACAATGAGCAGTTCTTC.

The chain recombines TRBV2 with TRBJ2-3; 7 bases align to TRBD1. After removal of 6 bases from V and 2 bases from J, the junction contained 8 bases not matched to a gene. CDR1 SNHLY and CDR2 FYNNEI come from the germline V gene. The CDR3 covers 15 residues. CDR3 DNA sequence: TGTGCCAGCAGCGACCGGGACAGATACACAGATACGCAGTATTTT. Protein product: CASSDRDRYTDTQYF.

This chain uses TRBV19 with TRBJ2-1; 7 bases are shared with TRBD1. Unmatched junction bases numbered 9, after V lost 5 bases and J lost 5 bases. The CDR3 contains 15 residues. Germline V CDR1 and CDR2: LNHDA, SQIVND (reference sequence). The CDR3 spells CASSAGTARHNEQFF. The CDR3 region has the DNA TGTGCCAGTAGTGCCGGGACAGCCCGGCACAATGAGCAGTTCTTC.

V gene TRBV30 combines with J gene TRBJ2-2; D is undetermined. The germline CDR1 and CDR2 sequences are GTSNPN and SVGIG (reference sequence). V was shortened by 0 bases and J by 0 bases, with 17 bases between the two germline ends. This CDR3 is built from 18 residues. The CDR3 is CAWSVLLGSLSNTGELFF. The CDR3 DNA reads TGTGCCTGGAGTGTACTTCTAGGCAGCTTGTCGAACACCGGGGAGCTGTTTTTT.

The CDR3 protein is CASSLGTGGTEAFF. The CDR3 DNA follows: TGTGCCAGCAGTTTAGGGACAGGGGGCACTGAAGCTTTCTTT. The V gene is TRBV27, the J gene TRBJ1-1; 11 bases map to TRBD1. Germline-derived CDR1 and CDR2 are MNHEY and SMNVEV (reference sequence). The CDR3 covers 14 residues. Trimming removed 2 bases from V and 4 bases from J; junction bases left unmatched: 0.

The chain employs TRBV4-3 and TRBJ2-3; D perhaps matches TRBD1 (5 bases). This CDR3 has 13 amino acids. Trimming shortened V by 2 bases and J by 5 bases, and 8 bases separated the two germline ends. Germline CDR1 reads LGHNA; CDR2 reads YSLEER. The CDR3 DNA sequence: TGCGCCAGCAGCCAACTCCAGGGAGATACGCAGTATTTT. Its translation is CASSQLQGDTQYF.

This chain uses TRBV19 with TRBJ1-1, with D unresolved. The CDR3 has 14 residues. CDR1 and CDR2 (germline): LNHDA, SQIVND (reference sequence). The V gene lost 3 bases and the J gene lost 1 base, with 9 bases spanning the gap. The CDR3 here is CASSIAPPNTEAFF. In nucleotides, the CDR3 is TGTGCCAGTAGTATCGCGCCACCGAACACTGAAGCTTTCTTT.

V is TRBV9 and J is TRBJ2-1; 9 nucleotides align to TRBD2. CDR1 and CDR2 from the germline V gene are SGDLS and YYNGEE. This CDR3 is built from 14 residues. V lost 4 bases and J lost 4; bases outside the gene matches: 3. The DNA for the CDR3 is TGTGCCAGCAGCAGTAGCGGGAGTTACAATGAGCAGTTCTTC. This encodes CASSSSGSYNEQFF.

This sequence joins TRBV18 and TRBJ2-5; perhaps TRBD2 as D (5 bases). CDR3 length: 14 residues. Per the germline V gene, CDR1 is KGHSH and CDR2 is LQKENI. V shed 0 bases and J shed 1 base, with 6 bases lying between them. CDR3 region: CASSPPRVQETQYF. The DNA of the CDR3 is TGTGCCAGCTCACCACCGCGGGTCCAAGAGACCCAGTACTTC.

This chain connects TRBV7-9 to TRBJ2-7, with 7 bases aligning to TRBD2. CDR1 and CDR2 from the germline V gene are SEHNR and FQNEAQ (reference sequence). With 2 bases clipped from V and 2 bases from J, the junction kept 9 bases outside the gene matches. This CDR3 region has 16 residues. For the CDR3, the DNA is TGTGCCAGCAGCTTATCGAGTGGGAGGGCCACCTACGAGCAGTACTTC. It yields the protein CASSLSSGRATYEQYF.

The rearrangement links TRBV10-3 to TRBJ2-1, with TRBD2 identical over 9 bases. The CDR3 extends over 15 amino acids. The germline V gene encodes CDR1 ENHRY and CDR2 SYGVKD. V trimming: 6 bases; J trimming: 9 bases; junction bases outside the gene matches: 12. This CDR3 is CAISPGAGGPVEQFF. CDR3 sequence (DNA): TGTGCCATCAGCCCGGGGGCGGGGGGGCCAGTTGAGCAGTTCTTC.

This chain links TRBV27 with TRBJ2-1; 11 positions match TRBD2. This CDR3 spans 15 amino acids. Germline V gene data show CDR1 as MNHEY and CDR2 as SMNVEV (reference sequence). Germline trimming cut 4 bases from V and 7 bases from J; bases unmatched to any gene: 6. DNA of the CDR3: TGTGCCAGCAGTTCCTTAGCGGGAGGGGAAAATGAGCAGTTCTTC. Translation gives CASSSLAGGENEQFF.

The V and J genes are TRBV9 and TRBJ2-4; D is possibly TRBD1 (7 bases). The V gene lost 3 bases and the J gene lost 1 base, with 17 bases spanning the gap. The CDR3 contains 17 residues. Germline V gene sequence: CDR1 SGDLS, CDR2 YYNGEE. The CDR3 nucleotides read TGTGCCAGCAGCGCCGCACAGGGGAGGAGGGCCAAAAACATTCAGTACTTC. Protein: CASSAAQGRRAKNIQYF.

The rearrangement links TRBV30 to TRBJ1-1; weak D call: TRBD1 (6 bases). CDR1 and CDR2 (germline): GTSNPN, SVGIG (reference sequence). Between the trimmed V and J ends, which lost 1 base and 0 bases, there was a span of 15 bases. This CDR3 is 16 amino acids long. CDR3 sequence: CAWSGPRRGMNTEAFF. The CDR3 DNA reads as TGTGCCTGGAGTGGACCTCGAAGGGGGATGAACACTGAAGCTTTCTTT.

The J gene is TRBJ2-2, the V gene TRBV11-2, with TRBD2 matching 7 bases. There are 15 residues in the CDR3. The germline V gene has CDR1 SGHAT and CDR2 FQNNGV. The ends lost 1 base at V and 7 bases at J; junction bases unmatched: 6. The CDR3 DNA sequence: TGTGCCAGCAGCTTAGCGACAACTAGCGTCGGGGAGCTGTTTTTT. Its protein product is CASSLATTSVGELFF.

On this clone itself: This sample also contains other DNA sequences that code for the same CDR3. The chain employs TRBV5-1 and TRBJ2-1; 7 positions match TRBD1. With V trimmed by 1 base and J by 2 bases, 3 bases remained unmatched. This CDR3 has 15 residues. The germline CDR1 and CDR2 sequences are SGHRS and YFSETQ. CDR3 DNA: TGCGCCAGCAGCTTGCGACAGGGTGCCTACAATGAGCAGTTCTTC. Its translation: CASSLRQGAYNEQFF.

The chain links TRBV9 to TRBJ2-5; 7 nucleotides match TRBD2. CDR1 is SGDLS, CDR2 YYNGEE, per germline. The CDR3 is made up of 14 amino acids. With 5 bases clipped from V and 5 bases from J, the junction kept 9 bases outside the gene matches. The CDR3 loop reads CASSPGGRLETQYF. Here the CDR3 DNA reads TGTGCCAGCAGTCCCGGGGGGAGGTTGGAGACCCAGTACTTC.

This clone was seen a single time. The chain combines TRBV19 with TRBJ1-6, with 7 nucleotides matching TRBD1. CDR1 is LNHDA, CDR2 SQIVND, per germline (reference sequence). V lost 4 bases, J lost 7 bases, and 7 bases stayed unmatched. This CDR3 comprises 15 residues. The CDR3 DNA follows: TGTGCCAGTAGTACCGACAGGGAAGGGAATTCACCCCTCCACTTT. Translating gives CASSTDREGNSPLHF.

This chain connects TRBV10-2 to TRBJ2-7, with a possible D match to TRBD2 (6 bases). The germline V gene encodes CDR1 WSHSY and CDR2 SAAADI. This CDR3 contains 13 residues. V was clipped by 7 bases and J by 6 bases, with 16 bases between them. The CDR3 DNA reads as TGCGCCAGCAACGCGAACTCGGAGGGCGAGCAGTACTTC. Its protein is CASNANSEGEQYF.